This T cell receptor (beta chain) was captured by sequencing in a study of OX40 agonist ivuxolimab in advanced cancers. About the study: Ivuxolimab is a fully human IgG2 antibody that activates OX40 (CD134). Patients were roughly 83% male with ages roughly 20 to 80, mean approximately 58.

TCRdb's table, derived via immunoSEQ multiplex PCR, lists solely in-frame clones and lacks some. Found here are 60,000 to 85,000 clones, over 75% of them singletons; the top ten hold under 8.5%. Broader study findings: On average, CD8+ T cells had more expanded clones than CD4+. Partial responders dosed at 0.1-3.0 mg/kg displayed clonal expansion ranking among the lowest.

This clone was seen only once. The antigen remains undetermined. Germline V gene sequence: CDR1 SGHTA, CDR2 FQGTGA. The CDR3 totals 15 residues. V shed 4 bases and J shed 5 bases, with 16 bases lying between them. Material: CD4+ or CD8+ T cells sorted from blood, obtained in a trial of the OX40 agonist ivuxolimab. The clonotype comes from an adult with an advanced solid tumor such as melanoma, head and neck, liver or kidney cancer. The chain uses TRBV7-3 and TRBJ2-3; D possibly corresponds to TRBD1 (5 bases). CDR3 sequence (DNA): TGTGCCAGCAGCTCCGGCCAGGGAATCGTAGATACGCAGTATTTT. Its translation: CASSSGQGIVDTQYF.